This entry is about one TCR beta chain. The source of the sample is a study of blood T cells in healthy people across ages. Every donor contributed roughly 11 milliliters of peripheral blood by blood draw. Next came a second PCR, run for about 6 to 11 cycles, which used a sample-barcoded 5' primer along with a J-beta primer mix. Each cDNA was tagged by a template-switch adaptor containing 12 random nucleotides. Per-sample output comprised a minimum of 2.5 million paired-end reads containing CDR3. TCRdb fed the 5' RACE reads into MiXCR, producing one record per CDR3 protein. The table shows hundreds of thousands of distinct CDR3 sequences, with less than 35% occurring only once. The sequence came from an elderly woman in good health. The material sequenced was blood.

CDR3 residues: CASSQEEKDTQYF. CDR3 in DNA: TGCGCCAGCAGCCAAGAAGAAAAAGATACGCAGTATTTT. The gene calls are TRBV4-1 and TRBJ2-3; D gene unclear. Germline V gives CDR1 MGHRA, CDR2 YSYEKL. V lost 0 bases and J lost 5, with 6 bases in between. The CDR3 contains 13 residues.